One and the same sample provided the 31 T cell receptor beta chains below, sequenced in a study of T cells in Graves' hyperthyroidism and ophthalmopathy. Authors of the study amplified TCR beta CDR3 regions from RNA transcripts. HTBI primers were the set used in a first-round RT-PCR of the TCR CDR3. TCRdb itself ran the multiplex PCR reads through MiXCR, one entry per CDR3 protein. The table lists around 690,000 distinct CDR3 sequences, 15% to 20% of them singletons. Sequencing used blood. Source of these receptors: a man in his forties or fifties with Graves' hyperthyroidism.

At least ten counts were recorded for this clonotype. The rearrangement uses TRBV7-2 and TRBJ2-2, with 8 bases matching TRBD2. CDR3 length equals 14 residues. V shed 2 bases, J shed 5 bases, and the junction held 1 base outside the gene matches. Germline V gene sequence: CDR1 SGHTA, CDR2 FQGNSA. The CDR3 DNA is TGTGCCAGCAGCTTATTAGCGGGGACCGGGGAGCTGTTTTTT. This encodes CASSLLAGTGELFF.

This clonotype was detected a few times. The CDR3 loop is CASSSREVLNEQYF. The CDR3, as DNA: TGTGCCAGCAGCTCCCGGGAGGTTCTGAACGAGCAGTACTTC. This chain joins TRBV13 and TRBJ2-7; 7 positions match TRBD2. Germline lookup yields CDR1 PRHDT and CDR2 FYEKMQ (reference sequence). This CDR3 has 14 amino acids. J was trimmed by 5 bases and V by 4 bases; bases with no gene match: 8.

This clonotype was seen a handful of times. This rearrangement joins TRBV20-1 to TRBJ1-1; possibly TRBD1 for D (5 bases). The CDR3 has 16 amino acids. The germline gives CDR1 DFQATT, CDR2 SNEGSKA (reference sequence). Trimming left V 0 bases short and J 1 base short, with 15 bases between. The CDR3: CSARDVRVTGNTEAFF. DNA of the CDR3: TGCAGTGCTAGAGATGTCCGGGTTACAGGGAACACTGAAGCTTTCTTT.

This clonotype was counted ten times or more. The rearrangement links TRBV6-5 to TRBJ1-6, with 9 bases fitting TRBD1. Per the germline V gene, CDR1 is MNHEY and CDR2 is SVGAGI. V shed 3 bases and J 10 bases; nucleotides not matched to a gene: 4. The CDR3 totals 14 residues. CDR3 sequence (DNA): TGTGCCAGCAGTTATGGGACAGGGCTCTCACCCCTCCACTTT. Its translation is CASSYGTGLSPLHF.

Ten or more counts support this clonotype. The V and J genes are TRBV11-3 and TRBJ1-1; D ambiguous. This CDR3 has 16 residues. CDR1 is SGHNT and CDR2 is YENEEA in the germline V gene. V shed 7 bases and J shed 0 bases, with 18 bases lying between them. The CDR3 nucleotides are TGTGCCAGCACCCGTAAGGAGGGATTTATGAACACTGAAGCTTTCTTT. It encodes CASTRKEGFMNTEAFF.

The chain carries TRBV7-3 and TRBJ1-6; a weak D match, TRBD1 (6 bases). This CDR3 comprises 15 residues. V gave up 1 base and J gave up 8 bases, with 12 bases separating them. Germline CDR1 and CDR2: SGHTA and FQGTGA. CDR3 nucleotide sequence: TGTGCCAGCAGCTTAATGGCAGGGGCGGATTCACCCCTCCACTTT. It codes for CASSLMAGADSPLHF. Full variable domain (remainder filled in from reference TRBV7-3 and TRBJ1-6): GAGVSQTPSNKVTEKGKYVELRCDPISGHTALYWYRQSLGQGPEFLIYFQGTGAADDSGLPNDRFFAVRPEGSVSTLKIQRTERGDSAVYLCASSLMAGADSPLHFGNGTRLTVT.

In this sample, this clonotype turned up many times. This chain connects TRBV2 to TRBJ2-7; 9 positions match TRBD2. The germline V gene has CDR1 SNHLY and CDR2 FYNNEI. The trim removed 6 bases at V and 4 bases at J, leaving 10 bases unmatched. The length of the CDR3 is 15 residues. CDR3 in DNA: TGTGCCAGCAGCACGCTAGCGGGGCTAAATTACGAGCAGTACTTC. Its protein product is CASSTLAGLNYEQYF.

This chain links TRBV7-8 with TRBJ1-1; D uncertain. Germline assignment: CDR1 SGHVS and CDR2 FQNEAQ. This CDR3 spans 13 amino acids. V was clipped by 7 bases and J by 6 bases, with 15 bases between them. The CDR3 DNA sequence: TGTGCCAGCAACCTAAACGGTGGGCCTGAAGCTTTCTTT. It is translated as CASNLNGGPEAFF.

This clonotype has a handful of counts. This sequence joins TRBV10-3 and TRBJ2-2; 9 nucleotides line up with TRBD2. CDR3 length: 14 amino acids. With V trimmed by 4 bases and J by 6 bases, 3 bases remained unmatched. The germline gives CDR1 ENHRY, CDR2 SYGVKD. The CDR3 bases are TGTGCCATCAGTGGGACTAGCGAGGCCGGGGAGCTGTTTTTT. Residues: CAISGTSEAGELFF.

The chain has TRBV6-5 and TRBJ1-5; D unresolved. V lost 0 bases and J lost 2, with 11 bases in between. Germline CDR1 reads MNHEY; CDR2 reads SVGAGI. This CDR3 comprises 16 residues. In nucleotides, the CDR3 is TGTGCCAGCAGTTACTCCTTGGGTGGCGGCAATCAGCCCCAGCATTTT. It is translated as CASSYSLGGGNQPQHF.

The sample holds a few counts of this clonotype. V and J are TRBV10-3 and TRBJ1-5; 7 nucleotides match TRBD1. The CDR3 totals 14 residues. The J segment lost 3 bases and the V segment lost 4 bases, leaving 3 bases of the junction unmatched. Germline CDR1 is ENHRY and CDR2 is SYGVKD. The CDR3 DNA reads TGTGCCATCAGTGGGGACAGCTCCAATCAGCCCCAGCATTTT. Translation gives CAISGDSSNQPQHF.

This clonotype was seen repeatedly, ten times or more. The chain is built from TRBV30 and TRBJ1-1; the D is unclear. The length of the CDR3 is 12 residues. CDR1 is GTSNPN and CDR2 is SVGIG in the germline V gene (reference sequence). Trimming took 8 bases from V and 0 from J, leaving 10 bases between them. Here the CDR3 DNA reads TGTGCCAGCAAGAGGGTGAACACTGAAGCTTTCTTT. Amino acids: CASKRVNTEAFF.

This chain connects TRBV28 to TRBJ2-5; D unresolved. The CDR3 spans 14 residues. Germline V gene sequence: CDR1 MDHEN, CDR2 SYDVKM. V lost 5 bases to trimming and J lost 5 bases, with 15 bases between them. The CDR3 spells CASSPTTPEETQYF. CDR3 coding DNA: TGTGCCAGCAGTCCGACCACCCCCGAGGAGACCCAGTACTTC.

This clonotype was found many times. The chain recombines TRBV11-2 with TRBJ2-1; possibly TRBD1 or TRBD2 for D (5 bases each). Germline values: CDR1 SGHAT, CDR2 FQNNGV. V was pared by 4 bases and J by 5 bases, with 12 bases between. The length of the CDR3 is 14 residues. The CDR3 loop is CASSYGATNNEQFF. CDR3 bases: TGTGCCAGCAGCTACGGGGCAACAAACAATGAGCAGTTCTTC.

This clonotype was counted at least ten times. The CDR3 DNA sequence: TGTGCCAGCAGTTACAGGGCCCCTGGGGAAAAACTGTTTTTT. This encodes CASSYRAPGEKLFF. J is TRBJ1-4 and V is TRBV12-3 or TRBV12-4; D possibly corresponds to TRBD1 (6 bases). V lost 4 bases and J 8 bases, leaving 14 bases between the germline ends. CDR3 size: 14 residues.

At least ten counts were recorded for this clonotype. This rearrangement joins TRBV7-6 to TRBJ2-7; D is ambiguous. Germline CDR1 SGHVS, CDR2 FNYEAQ. Trimming took off 1 base at V and 1 base at J, with 8 bases between the two ends. The CDR3 consists of 14 residues. CDR3 amino acids: CASSLVTESYEQYF. DNA for the CDR3: TGTGCCAGCAGCTTAGTAACAGAGTCCTACGAGCAGTACTTC. Drawing the rest from reference TRBV7-6 and TRBJ2-7, the complete variable domain is GAGVSQSPRYKVTKRGQDVALRCDPISGHVSLYWYRQALGQGPEFLTYFNYEAQQDKSGLPNDRFSAERPEGSISTLTIQRTEQRDSAMYRCASSLVTESYEQYFGPGTRLTVT.

This clonotype was found many times. The chain couples TRBV11-2 to TRBJ1-1; 9 bases align to TRBD1. With 3 bases clipped from V and 10 bases from J, the junction kept 3 bases outside the gene matches. The CDR3 spans 12 residues. The V gene's germline CDR1 is SGHAT and CDR2 FQNNGV. The CDR3 sequence: CASSFGGQGAFF. The CDR3 DNA sequence: TGTGCCAGCAGCTTTGGGGGACAGGGAGCTTTCTTT.

This clonotype was counted many times. This sequence joins TRBV10-3 and TRBJ1-1; no definite D call. The CDR3 has 14 residues. V dropped 10 bases and J dropped 0 bases, with 15 bases sitting between them. Germline loops: CDR1 ENHRY, CDR2 SYGVKD. The CDR3 reads CASATASMNTEAFF. As DNA, the CDR3 is TGTGCCAGCGCGACGGCCTCCATGAACACTGAAGCTTTCTTT.

The chain links TRBV28 to TRBJ1-2; maybe TRBD1 (5 bases). Germline CDR1 and CDR2: MDHEN and SYDVKM. This CDR3 is built from 16 residues. Trimming cost V 7 bases and J 5 bases, with 23 bases left between them. The CDR3 region has the DNA TGTGCCAGCACCATACTAGGGATGGGACCGGAATATGGCTACACCTTC. It encodes CASTILGMGPEYGYTF.

The sample holds many counts of this clonotype. The chain employs TRBV12-3 or TRBV12-4 and TRBJ1-5, with D hard to call. This CDR3 is built from 16 residues. Between the trimmed V and J ends, which lost 0 bases and 3 bases, there was a span of 12 bases. For the CDR3, the DNA is TGTGCCAGCAGTTTAGCCCGGGTCAAGTCCAATCAGCCCCAGCATTTT. It codes for CASSLARVKSNQPQHF.

This clonotype showed up just a few times. The chain has TRBV7-9 and TRBJ2-6; no clear D. Per germline, CDR1 SEHNR and CDR2 FQNEAQ (reference sequence). The CDR3 is made up of 15 amino acids. V shed 8 bases and J shed 2 bases, with 13 bases lying between them. The CDR3 DNA reads TGTGCCAGCGGTGGTGGAGCAGCTGGGGCCAACGTCCTGACTTTC. This codes for CASGGGAAGANVLTF. Full variable domain (rest looked up from reference TRBV7-9 and TRBJ2-6): DTGVSQNPRHKITKRGQNVTFRCDPISEHNRLYWYRQTLGQGPEFLTYFQNEAQLEKSRLLSDRFSAERPKGSFSTLEIQRTEQGDSAMYLCASGGGAAGANVLTFGAGSRLTVL.

This clonotype was observed at least ten times. This rearrangement joins TRBV5-1 to TRBJ2-7; D assignment may be TRBD1 or TRBD2 (5 bases each). Germline V lookup: CDR1 SGHRS, CDR2 YFSETQ. V shed 4 bases and J shed 3 bases, with 14 bases lying between them. The CDR3 runs to 14 residues. The CDR3 DNA reads TGCGCCAGCAGCCGGGAACCTCAGGGCTACGAGCAGTACTTC. Protein product: CASSREPQGYEQYF. The full variable domain, in which reference TRBV5-1 and TRBJ2-7 provide the parts outside the CDR3, is KAGVTQTPRYLIKTRGQQVTLSCSPISGHRSVSWYQQTPGQGLQFLFEYFSETQRNKGNFPGRFSGRQFSNSRSEMNVSTLELGDSALYLCASSREPQGYEQYFGPGTRLTVT.

In its sample, this clonotype was seen many times. CDR3 in DNA: TGTGCCAGCAGTTGGGACAGTCAAATTAACTATGGCTACACCTTC. Residues: CASSWDSQINYGYTF. This chain uses TRBV6-2 or TRBV6-3 with TRBJ1-2, with 7 bases that match TRBD1. V was pared by 4 bases and J by 1 base, with 6 bases of the junction left unmatched. Per germline, CDR1 MNHEY and CDR2 SVGEGT. CDR3 size: 15 residues.

This chain joins TRBV15 and TRBJ2-3; 7 bases fit TRBD1. The CDR3 runs to 13 residues. Unmatched junction bases numbered 7, after V lost 7 bases and J lost 6 bases. CDR1 is LNHNV, CDR2 YYDKDF, per germline (reference sequence). The CDR3 bases are TGTGCCACCAATCAGGGGGATGAGGATACGCAGTATTTT. Protein: CATNQGDEDTQYF.

This clonotype was picked up many times. This chain uses TRBV27 with TRBJ2-3; 11 bases are shared with TRBD2. CDR3 length equals 14 residues. V trimming: 10 bases; J trimming: 3 bases; junction bases outside the gene matches: 6. Germline CDR1 and CDR2: MNHEY and SMNVEV (reference sequence). The CDR3 DNA is TGTGCCACCGGGGGACTAGCGGTGACAGATACGCAGTATTTT. Its translation is CATGGLAVTDTQYF.

This chain links TRBV6-1 with TRBJ1-4; 8 positions match TRBD1. Trimming cost V 7 bases and J 5 bases; bases outside gene matches: 9. This CDR3 has 15 amino acids. From germline, CDR1 is MNHNS and CDR2 SASEGT. This chain's CDR3 is CASNDRGFLNEKLFF. DNA for the CDR3: TGTGCCAGCAACGACAGGGGATTTTTAAATGAAAAACTGTTTTTT.

V is TRBV24-1 and J is TRBJ2-1, with TRBD2 matching over 10 bases. The V gene end was trimmed by 1 base and the J gene end by 7 bases; junction bases not matched to a gene: 9. This CDR3 region has 17 residues. Germline V gives CDR1 KGHDR, CDR2 SFDVKD. Here the CDR3 reads CATSDFGLAGVRNEQFF. CDR3 sequence (DNA): TGTGCCACCAGTGATTTCGGGCTAGCGGGAGTTCGGAATGAGCAGTTCTTC.

This clonotype appeared a few times. The chain recombines TRBV7-3 with TRBJ2-1; TRBD2 aligns across 7 bases. There are 16 residues in the CDR3. Germline CDR1 SGHTA, CDR2 FQGTGA. V lost 0 bases to trimming and J lost 4 bases; unmatched junction nucleotides: 6. The chain's CDR3 is CASSLTGGSEYNEQFF. CDR3 coding DNA: TGTGCCAGCAGCTTAACTGGCGGGAGCGAGTACAATGAGCAGTTCTTC.

This clonotype was counted at least ten times. V is TRBV28 and J is TRBJ1-1; no reliable D call. The CDR3 extends over 16 amino acids. CDR1 MDHEN and CDR2 SYDVKM come from the germline V gene. V gave up 3 bases and J gave up 0 bases, with 14 bases separating them. The CDR3 is CASSLFTSVLNTEAFF. As DNA, the CDR3 is TGTGCCAGCAGTTTGTTCACCTCAGTCTTGAACACTGAAGCTTTCTTT.

This clonotype was picked up many times. The genes are TRBV6-2 or TRBV6-3 and TRBJ2-7; D is undetermined. Trimming shortened V by 5 bases and J by 2 bases, and 16 bases separated the two germline ends. Germline V CDR1 and CDR2: MNHEY, SVGEGT. CDR3 length equals 15 residues. The chain's CDR3 is CASSRPVDGAYEQYF. The CDR3 DNA sequence: TGTGCCAGCAGTAGGCCGGTGGACGGAGCCTACGAGCAGTACTTC.

This clonotype appeared many times. The chain carries TRBV27 and TRBJ2-5, with a possible D match to TRBD2 (6 bases). Germline CDR1 is MNHEY and CDR2 is SMNVEV (reference sequence). Trimming removed 5 bases at V and 4 bases at J, with 20 bases between. The CDR3 spans 16 residues. The CDR3 DNA sequence: TGTGCCAGCAGTGCCAGAGCGGGCCTTCTAGGAGAGACCCAGTACTTC. Translating it yields CASSARAGLLGETQYF.